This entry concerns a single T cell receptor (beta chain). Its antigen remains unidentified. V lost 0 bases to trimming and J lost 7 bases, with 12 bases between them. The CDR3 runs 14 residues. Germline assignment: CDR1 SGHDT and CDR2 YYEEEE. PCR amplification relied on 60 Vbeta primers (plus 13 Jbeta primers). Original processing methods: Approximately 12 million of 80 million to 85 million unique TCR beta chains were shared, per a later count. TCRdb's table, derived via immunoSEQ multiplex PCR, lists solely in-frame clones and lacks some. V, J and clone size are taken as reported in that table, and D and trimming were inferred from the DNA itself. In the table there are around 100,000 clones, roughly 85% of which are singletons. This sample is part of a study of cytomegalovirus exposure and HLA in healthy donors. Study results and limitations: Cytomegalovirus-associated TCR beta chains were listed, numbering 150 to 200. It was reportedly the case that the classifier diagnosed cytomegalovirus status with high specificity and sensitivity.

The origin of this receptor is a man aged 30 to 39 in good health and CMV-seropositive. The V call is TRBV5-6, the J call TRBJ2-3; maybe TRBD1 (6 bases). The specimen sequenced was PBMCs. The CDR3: CASSLGQGSNTQYF. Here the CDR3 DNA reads TGTGCCAGCAGCTTGGGGCAGGGGAGTAATACGCAGTATTTT.